The subject of this entry is one T cell receptor (beta chain). This record comes from a study of blood T cell repertoires in COVID-19. Study information: Researchers got acute and convalescent COVID-19 samples from the United States, Italy and Spain.

TCRdb's table, derived via immunoSEQ multiplex PCR, lists solely in-frame clones and lacks some. The sample lists fewer than 600,000 clones, 89% occurring once. Germline V gives CDR1 MNHNY, CDR2 SVGAGI (reference sequence). Between the trimmed V and J ends, which lost 0 bases and 1 base, there was a span of 10 bases. The CDR3 length is 15 residues. The chain joins TRBV6-6 to TRBJ2-7; D is perhaps TRBD2 (6 bases). The clonotype comes from a man in his late teens or twenties with COVID-19, enrolled during active disease. Sample: peripheral blood. As DNA, the CDR3 is TGTGCCAGCAGTTACTCCCGGGACTTTTCCTACGAGCAGTACTTC. Protein sequence: CASSYSRDFSYEQYF.